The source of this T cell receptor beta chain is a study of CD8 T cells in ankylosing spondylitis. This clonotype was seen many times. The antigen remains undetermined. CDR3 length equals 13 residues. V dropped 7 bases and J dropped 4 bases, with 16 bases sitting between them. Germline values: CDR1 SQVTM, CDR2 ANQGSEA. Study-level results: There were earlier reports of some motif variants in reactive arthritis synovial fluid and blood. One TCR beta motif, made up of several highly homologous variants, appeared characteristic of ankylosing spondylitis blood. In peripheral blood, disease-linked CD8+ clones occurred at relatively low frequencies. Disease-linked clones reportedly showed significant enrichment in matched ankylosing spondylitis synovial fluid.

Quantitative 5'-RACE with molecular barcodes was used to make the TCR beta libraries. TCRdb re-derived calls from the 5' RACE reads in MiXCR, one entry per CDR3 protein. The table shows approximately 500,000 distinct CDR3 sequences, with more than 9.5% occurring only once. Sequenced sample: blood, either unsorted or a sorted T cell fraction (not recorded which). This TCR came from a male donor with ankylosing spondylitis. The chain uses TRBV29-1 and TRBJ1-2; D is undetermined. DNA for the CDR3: TGCAGCGCCCGAGGCCGGGAAGGCTATGGCTACACCTTC. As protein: CSARGREGYGYTF.